This T cell receptor (beta chain) was identified during a study of cytomegalovirus exposure and HLA in healthy donors. Primers for the PCR totalled 60 Vbeta and 13 Jbeta. The table came from immunoSEQ multiplex PCR; TCRdb's copy has only in-frame clones and leaves some out. The sample carries 110,000 to 150,000 clones, nearly 80% recorded once. Comments on this clone: Its antigen remains unidentified.

Findings and caveats of the study: The study dropped some indistinguishable V segments, TRBV6-2 and TRBV6-3 among them. Segments of the TCR beta V type were, in most cases, productive about 90% or about 30% of the time in an earlier analysis. At a 0.05 false discovery rate, a later analysis found 16,951 TCR beta sequences to be associated with HLA alleles.

The V gene lost 2 bases and the J gene lost 0 bases, with 10 bases spanning the gap. The CDR3 length is 16 residues. Per the germline V gene, CDR1 is MGHRA and CDR2 is YSYEKL. The chain employs TRBV4-1 and TRBJ1-4; tentative D call: TRBD1 (6 bases). The sequence came from a woman in her twenties or thirties in good health and CMV-seronegative. Sequencing was performed on PBMCs. The CDR3 loop reads CASSQNTGSTNEKLFF. DNA for the CDR3: TGCGCCAGCAGCCAAAACACAGGGTCAACTAATGAAAAACTGTTTTTT.